This T cell receptor beta chain was captured by sequencing in a study of cytomegalovirus exposure and HLA in healthy donors. V lost 5 bases and J lost 0; bases outside the gene matches: 5. The CDR3 extends over 16 amino acids. CDR1 LNHDA and CDR2 SQIVND come from the germline V gene (reference sequence). PCR was performed using 60 Vbeta and 13 Jbeta primers. Profiled with immunoSEQ multiplex PCR; TCRdb holds only in-frame clones, not every one. Of over 95,000 clones in the sample, over 60% are singletons; the top ten hold about 8.3%. The V call is TRBV19, the J call TRBJ1-5, with 9 positions matching TRBD1. The source is a female donor in good health and CMV-seronegative. Sequenced material: PBMCs. The CDR3: CASSSDRGVSNQPQHF. DNA for the CDR3: TGTGCCAGTAGTTCAGACAGGGGGGTTAGCAATCAGCCCCAGCATTTT.